A selection of T cell receptor beta chains follows, all from one sample in a study of PD-1 blockade in classical Hodgkin lymphoma. Profiled with immunoSEQ multiplex PCR; TCRdb holds only in-frame clones, not every one. The sample holds roughly 56,000 clones, 87% seen once. Sequencing was performed on peripheral blood mononuclear cells (PBMCs), taken before the fourth cycle of nivolumab. The receptors derive from a human donor with classical Hodgkin lymphoma. Each CDR3 is given with its conserved first and last residue. The order of the fields is D gene, clone size, J gene, V gene, CDR3 DNA, CDR3 protein. D genes are given only for firm matches. Clone size is given for some rows only: seen once, a few or many times, or a class if the clone is expanded.

D gene: .
clone size: .
J gene: TRBJ1-5
V gene: TRBV4-1
CDR3 DNA: TGCGCCAGCAGCCAATCGGGACCCGTAGATCAGCCCCAGCATTTT
CDR3 protein: CASSQSGPVDQPQHF

D gene: TRBD1
clone size: .
J gene: TRBJ2-3
V gene: TRBV5-5
CDR3 DNA: TGTGCCAGCAGTGAACAGGGGCACTACACAGATACGCAGTATTTT
CDR3 protein: CASSEQGHYTDTQYF

D gene: TRBD1
clone size: .
J gene: TRBJ2-2
V gene: TRBV5-1
CDR3 DNA: TGCGCCAGCACTCAGGCTCCGGGACAGTTTGCCGGGGAGCTGTTTTTT
CDR3 protein: CASTQAPGQFAGELFF

D gene: .
clone size: few
J gene: TRBJ2-1
V gene: TRBV19
CDR3 DNA: TGTGCCAGTATGACAGGTTACAATGAGCAGTTCTTC
CDR3 protein: CASMTGYNEQFF

D gene: TRBD1
clone size: .
J gene: TRBJ2-5
V gene: TRBV27
CDR3 DNA: TGTCAGGGACAGACGGCGGGGACCCAGTACTTC
CDR3 protein: CQGQTAGTQYF

D gene: .
clone size: .
J gene: TRBJ2-2
V gene: TRBV5-1
CDR3 DNA: TGCGCCAGCAGCTCGGACAGACCGAACACCGGGGAGCTGTTTTTT
CDR3 protein: CASSSDRPNTGELFF

D gene: .
clone size: once
J gene: TRBJ1-3
V gene: TRBV2
CDR3 DNA: TGTGCCAGCAGTGAAGGGACGTTCGGTGAATTTTGGGCGGTTATGTACACCATATATTTT
CDR3 protein: CASSEGTFGEFWAVMYTIYF

D gene: .
clone size: .
J gene: TRBJ2-3
V gene: TRBV7-9
CDR3 DNA: TGTGCCAGCAGCGTGGAACGGGGGGATACGCAGTATTTT
CDR3 protein: CASSVERGDTQYF

D gene: TRBD1
clone size: few
J gene: TRBJ1-2
V gene: TRBV6-6
CDR3 DNA: TGTGCCAGCAGAGAGACAGGGAACTATGGCTACACCTTC
CDR3 protein: CASRETGNYGYTF

D gene: TRBD1
clone size: .
J gene: TRBJ1-2
V gene: TRBV5-6
CDR3 DNA: TGTGCCAGCAGCTACGTGGACAGGGACAAGCATGGCTACACCTTC
CDR3 protein: CASSYVDRDKHGYTF

D gene: .
clone size: .
J gene: TRBJ1-1
V gene: TRBV6-5
CDR3 DNA: TGTGCCAGCAGTTACACCCCGAAAAACACTGAAGCTTTCTTT
CDR3 protein: CASSYTPKNTEAFF

D gene: TRBD2
clone size: once
J gene: TRBJ2-2
V gene: TRBV5-1
CDR3 DNA: TGCGCCAGCAGCTTGGTAGCGGGGGCGGCCGGGGAGCTGTTTTTT
CDR3 protein: CASSLVAGAAGELFF

D gene: .
clone size: .
J gene: TRBJ1-2
V gene: TRBV28
CDR3 DNA: TGTGCCAGCAAGAAGGGAGGGGACTATGGCTACACCTTC
CDR3 protein: CASKKGGDYGYTF

D gene: .
clone size: .
J gene: TRBJ2-5
V gene: TRBV6-1
CDR3 DNA: TGTGCCAGCAGTGTGGGGTTACAAGAGACCCAGTACTTC
CDR3 protein: CASSVGLQETQYF

D gene: .
clone size: .
J gene: TRBJ1-2
V gene: TRBV9
CDR3 DNA: TGTGCCAGCAGCTTAGGACCCAACTATGGCTACACCTTC
CDR3 protein: CASSLGPNYGYTF

D gene: .
clone size: .
J gene: TRBJ1-2
V gene: TRBV6-1
CDR3 DNA: TGTGCCAGCACGGGGGGCGTCTATGGCTACACCTTC
CDR3 protein: CASTGGVYGYTF

D gene: .
clone size: .
J gene: TRBJ2-7
V gene: TRBV5-1
CDR3 DNA: TGCGCCAGCAGCTTGGACCAGGGGCACTACGAGCAGTACTTC
CDR3 protein: CASSLDQGHYEQYF

D gene: .
clone size: .
J gene: TRBJ1-2
V gene: TRBV5-1
CDR3 DNA: TGCGCCAGCAGCTTGGAACAGAACTATGGCTACACCTTC
CDR3 protein: CASSLEQNYGYTF

D gene: TRBD1
clone size: once
J gene: TRBJ1-6
V gene: TRBV6-5
CDR3 DNA: TGTGCCAGCAGTTGGACAGGGCCGGGGTTTGATTCACCCCTCCACTTT
CDR3 protein: CASSWTGPGFDSPLHF

D gene: TRBD2
clone size: .
J gene: TRBJ2-5
V gene: TRBV27
CDR3 DNA: TGTGCCAGCTGTTCAGACGGAGCGGGGAGAGAGACCCAGTACTTC
CDR3 protein: CASCSDGAGRETQYF

D gene: .
clone size: .
J gene: TRBJ2-1
V gene: TRBV2
CDR3 DNA: TGTGCCAGCAGTGAGGTTGCTGGGGTGCAGTTCTTC
CDR3 protein: CASSEVAGVQFF

D gene: TRBD2
clone size: .
J gene: TRBJ2-2
V gene: TRBV5-1
CDR3 DNA: TGCGCCAGCAGCTCCAGACTAGCGGGGGGGAACACCGGGGAGCTGTTTTTT
CDR3 protein: CASSSRLAGGNTGELFF

D gene: .
clone size: .
J gene: TRBJ2-7
V gene: TRBV5-1
CDR3 DNA: TGCGCCAGCAGCTTGCAAGGGCGGGGAGAAAACGAGCAGTACTTC
CDR3 protein: CASSLQGRGENEQYF

D gene: .
clone size: .
J gene: TRBJ2-7
V gene: TRBV19
CDR3 DNA: TGTGCCAGTAGATCTAACAGCGGGCTCTACGAGCAGTACTTC
CDR3 protein: CASRSNSGLYEQYF

D gene: .
clone size: .
J gene: TRBJ2-3
V gene: TRBV7-7
CDR3 DNA: TGTGCCAGCAGCTTAGCGGGGTGGGGAGATACGCAGTATTTT
CDR3 protein: CASSLAGWGDTQYF

D gene: TRBD2
clone size: .
J gene: TRBJ2-7
V gene: TRBV27
CDR3 DNA: TGTGCCAGCAGTCGGGCTAGCGGGGAATACGAGCAGTACTTC
CDR3 protein: CASSRASGEYEQYF

D gene: .
clone size: .
J gene: TRBJ1-2
V gene: TRBV6-5
CDR3 DNA: TGTGCCAGCAACCCCACTCGGGGGGGATATGGCTACACCTTC
CDR3 protein: CASNPTRGGYGYTF

D gene: TRBD1
clone size: .
J gene: TRBJ1-4
V gene: TRBV5-1
CDR3 DNA: TGCGCCAGCAGCCGCGGGACAGCTAATGAAAAACTGTTTTTT
CDR3 protein: CASSRGTANEKLFF

D gene: .
clone size: few
J gene: TRBJ1-2
V gene: TRBV28
CDR3 DNA: TGTGCCAGCAAACCCGGGTCGACAGTGATTAACTATGGCTACACCTTC
CDR3 protein: CASKPGSTVINYGYTF